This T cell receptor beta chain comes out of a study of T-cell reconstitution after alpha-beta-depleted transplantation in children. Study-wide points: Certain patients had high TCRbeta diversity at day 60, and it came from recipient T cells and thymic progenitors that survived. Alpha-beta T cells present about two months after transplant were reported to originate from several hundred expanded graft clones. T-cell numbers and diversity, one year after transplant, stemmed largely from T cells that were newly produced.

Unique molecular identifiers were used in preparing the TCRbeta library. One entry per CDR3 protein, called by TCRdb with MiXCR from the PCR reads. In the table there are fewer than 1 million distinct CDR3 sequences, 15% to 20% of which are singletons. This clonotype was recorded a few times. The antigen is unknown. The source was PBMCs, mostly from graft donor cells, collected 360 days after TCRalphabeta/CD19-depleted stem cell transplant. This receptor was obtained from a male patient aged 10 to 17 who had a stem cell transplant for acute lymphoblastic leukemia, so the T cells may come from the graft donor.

The CDR3 protein is CASSPQSTRGNEKLFF. The CDR3 region has the DNA TGTGCCAGCAGCCCACAGTCCACAAGGGGTAATGAAAAACTGTTTTTT. V gene TRBV7-3 combines with J gene TRBJ1-4, with D possibly matching TRBD1 (5 bases). This CDR3 spans 16 amino acids. The germline gives CDR1 SGHTA, CDR2 FQGTGA. V lost 5 bases and J 4 bases, leaving 17 bases between the germline ends.